This T cell receptor (beta chain) was identified in a study of T cells in Graves' hyperthyroidism and ophthalmopathy. This clonotype has only a few counts. RNA transcripts provided the source from which TCR beta CDR3 regions were amplified. The HTBI set primed first-round TCR CDR3 RT-PCR. TCRdb redid the calling of the multiplex PCR reads with MiXCR, one entry per CDR3 protein. The sample contains hundreds of thousands of distinct CDR3 sequences, about 16% of which appear only once. Trimming cost V 5 bases and J 3 bases; bases outside gene matches: 7. The CDR3 has 14 residues. CDR1 MNHNS and CDR2 SASEGT come from the germline V gene.

The TCR comes from a woman aged 30 to 39 with Graves' hyperthyroidism. The sequenced material came from blood. The chain employs TRBV6-1 and TRBJ2-7; 7 bases fit TRBD2. The DNA of the CDR3 is TGTGCCAGCAGTACCCGGGGAGGGATCTACGAGCAGTACTTC. It is translated as CASSTRGGIYEQYF.